The source of this TCR beta chain is a study of T cells in Graves' hyperthyroidism and ophthalmopathy. Study results and limitations: Model output signaled ophthalmopathy a median roughly 6.1 months ahead of onset. A 13 V-J model separated ophthalmopathy from stable hyperthyroidism.

This clonotype has at least ten counts. What it binds is not known. The TCR beta CDR3 regions underwent amplification using RNA transcripts as the source. HTBI primers were used for first-round RT-PCR of the TCR CDR3. TCRdb used MiXCR to reprocess the multiplex PCR reads, holding one entry per CDR3 protein. The profile covers about 380,000 distinct CDR3 sequences, with 13% appearing a single time and about 20% taken by the ten largest. This CDR3 region has 15 residues. Germline V gene lookup returns CDR1 MDHEN and CDR2 SYDVKM. After removal of 3 bases from V and 6 bases from J, the junction contained 7 bases not matched to a gene. Patients aged 18 to 65 had newly diagnosed hyperthyroidism lasting under 2 months. Reasons for excluding patients were uncontrolled infection, other autoimmune disease, pregnancy or lactation.

The V gene is TRBV28, the J gene TRBJ1-5, with TRBD1 matching over 8 bases. The sequence was collected from a man aged 25-45 years with Graves' hyperthyroidism that later progressed to Graves' ophthalmopathy. Material: blood. The CDR3 is CASSFWQGARQPQHF. For the CDR3, the DNA is TGTGCCAGCAGTTTTTGGCAGGGGGCACGTCAGCCCCAGCATTTT.